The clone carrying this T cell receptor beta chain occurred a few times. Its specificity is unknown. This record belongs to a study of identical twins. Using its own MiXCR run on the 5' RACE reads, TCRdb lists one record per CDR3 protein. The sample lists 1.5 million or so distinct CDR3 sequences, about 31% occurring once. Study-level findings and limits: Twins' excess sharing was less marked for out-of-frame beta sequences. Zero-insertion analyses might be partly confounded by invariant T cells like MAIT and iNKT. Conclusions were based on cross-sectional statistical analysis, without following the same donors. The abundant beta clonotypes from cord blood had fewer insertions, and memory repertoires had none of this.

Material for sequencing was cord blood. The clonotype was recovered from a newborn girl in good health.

The CDR3 region is CSARKGLNYGYTF. CDR3 nucleotides: TGCAGTGCTAGAAAGGGCCTCAACTATGGCTACACCTTC. The chain has TRBV20-1 and TRBJ1-2; no definite D call. V shed 2 bases and J shed 2 bases, with 9 bases lying between them. CDR1 and CDR2 (germline): DFQATT, SNEGSKA (reference sequence). CDR3 length: 13 residues.